This T cell receptor (beta chain) came from a study of T cells in Graves' hyperthyroidism and ophthalmopathy. Overall study findings and caveats: A 13 V-J model separated ophthalmopathy from stable hyperthyroidism. Appearing also in blood were most of the thyroid clonotypes expanded above 0.001.

Lactation, pregnancy, other autoimmune disease or uncontrolled infection led to exclusion of patients. Fresh peripheral blood, about 9.6 ml, yielded the PBMCs. As for this clonotype: Its target is unknown.

Using RNA transcripts as the source, TCR beta CDR3 regions were amplified. The primer set for the first-round RT-PCR of the TCR CDR3 was HTBI. Using its own MiXCR run on the multiplex PCR reads, TCRdb lists one record per CDR3 protein. The sample carries a few hundred thousand distinct CDR3 sequences, 15% to 20% recorded once. The trim removed 5 bases at V and 5 bases at J, leaving 8 bases unmatched. The V gene's germline CDR1 is MNHEY and CDR2 SVGEGT. The CDR3 totals 16 residues. V usage is TRBV6-2 or TRBV6-3 and J usage is TRBJ2-1, with TRBD2 matching 11 bases. The sequenced sample was blood. This receptor was identified in a man aged 40-49 years with Graves' hyperthyroidism. The CDR3 nucleotides read TGTGCCAGCAGTACCCTGCTAGCGGGGGGACACAATGAGCAGTTCTTC. It specifies CASSTLLAGGHNEQFF.